This T cell receptor beta chain was captured in a study of CD8 T cells in ankylosing spondylitis. This clonotype was picked up many times. As yet, its antigen is unknown. MiXCR, run by TCRdb on the 5' RACE reads, gives a single entry per CDR3 protein. The sample gives some 250,000 distinct CDR3 sequences, approximately 24% of which show up once; 0.5% to 0.65% is in the top ten. There are 17 residues in the CDR3. CDR1 and CDR2 (germline): SEHNR, FQNEAQ (reference sequence). V lost 1 base and J 0 bases, leaving 10 bases between the germline ends. Findings and caveats of the study: Matched synovial fluid from ankylosing spondylitis patients was reported to be enriched for disease-linked clones.

This TCR derives from a male donor with ankylosing spondylitis or in good health (not recorded which). Sequenced material: blood, either unsorted or a sorted T cell fraction (not recorded which). The V call is TRBV7-9, the J call TRBJ2-6; TRBD2 might be the D (6 bases). The DNA of the CDR3 is TGTGCCAGCAGCTTAGTGGGACTGACCTCTGGGGCCAACGTCCTGACTTTC. It is translated as CASSLVGLTSGANVLTF.